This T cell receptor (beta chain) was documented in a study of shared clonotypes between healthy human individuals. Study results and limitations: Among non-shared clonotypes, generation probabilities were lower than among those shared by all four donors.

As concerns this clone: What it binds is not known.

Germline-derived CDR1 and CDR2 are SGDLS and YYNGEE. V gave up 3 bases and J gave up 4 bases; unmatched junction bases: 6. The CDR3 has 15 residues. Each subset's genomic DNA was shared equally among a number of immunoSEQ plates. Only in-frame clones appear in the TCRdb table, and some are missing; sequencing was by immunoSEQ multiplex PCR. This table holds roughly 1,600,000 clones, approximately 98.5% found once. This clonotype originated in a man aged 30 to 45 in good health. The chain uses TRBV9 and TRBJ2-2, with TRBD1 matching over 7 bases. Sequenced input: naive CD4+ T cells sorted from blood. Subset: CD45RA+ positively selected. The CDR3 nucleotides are TGTGCCAGCAGCGATCGGGGACAGCGCACCGGGGAGCTGTTTTTT. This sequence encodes CASSDRGQRTGELFF. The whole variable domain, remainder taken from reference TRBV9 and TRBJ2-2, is DSGVTQTPKHLITATGQRVTLRCSPRSGDLSVYWYQQSLDQGLQFLIQYYNGEERAKGNILERFSAQQFPDLHSELNLSSLELGDSALYFCASSDRGQRTGELFFGEGSRLTVL.